This TCR beta chain stems from a study of molecular identifiers for immune sequencing clone quantification. Study details: Naive CD8 RNA (20,000 or 100,000 cells) was divided into five aliquots, with four sequenced.

Regarding the study as a whole: Spiked-in Jurkat TCR RNA corresponding to one cell was reported as detectable against more than 750,000 naive cells.

V was clipped by 3 bases and J by 4 bases, with 5 bases between them. CDR1 is DFQATT and CDR2 is SNEGSKA in the germline V gene (reference sequence). The CDR3 runs to 11 residues. Naive CD8 T cells were sorted as CD8+CD4-CCR7+CD45RA+. The use of previously described methods and listed TCR primers produced the bulk TCR libraries. TCRdb independently ran MiXCR on the PCR reads; one entry per CDR3 protein. The top ten clones hold 0.85% of a sample with over 600,000 distinct CDR3 sequences, 15% to 20% of them seen once. This clonotype was detected many times. What it binds is unknown. Sequences were obtained from naive CD8+ T cells from blood, with Jurkat cell RNA spiked in. Stated subset: FACS-sorted CD8+CD4-CCR7+CD45RA+ naive T cells. This sequence joins TRBV20-1 and TRBJ2-3; the D is unclear. This receptor was taken from a human donor in good health. Some libraries in this study had Jurkat cell RNA spiked in. This CDR3 reads CSARISDTQYF. In nucleotides, the CDR3 is TGCAGTGCTAGGATCTCAGATACGCAGTATTTT.